Each of the 26 T cell receptor beta chains below was sequenced from the same sample in a study of molecular identifiers for immune sequencing clone quantification. A single record per CDR3 protein comes from TCRdb applying MiXCR to the PCR reads. The table has some 680,000 distinct CDR3 sequences, around 25% seen once; the top ten hold about 0.73%. The material sequenced was naive CD8+ T cells from blood, with Jurkat cell RNA spiked in. Subset noted: FACS-sorted CD8+CD4-CCR7+CD45RA+ naive T cells. These receptor sequences come from a human donor in good health. Some libraries in this study had Jurkat cell RNA spiked in.

In this sample, this clonotype turned up many times. The genes are TRBV4-2 and TRBJ2-7; 11 bases are shared with TRBD2. V lost 0 bases, J lost 4 bases, and 2 bases stayed unmatched. Germline loops: CDR1 LGHNA, CDR2 YNFKEQ. This CDR3 comprises 15 residues. This chain's CDR3 is CASSQDGTSGYEQYF. The CDR3, as DNA: TGTGCCAGCAGCCAAGATGGGACTAGCGGTTACGAGCAGTACTTC.

The genes are TRBV4-3 and TRBJ2-2, with D perhaps given as TRBD1 or TRBD2 (5 bases each). The ends were cut back, 0 bases at V and 7 bases at J, with 18 bases in the middle. The CDR3 loop spans 17 amino acids. CDR1 LGHNA and CDR2 YSLEER come from the germline V gene. The CDR3 nucleotides are TGCGCCAGCAGCCAAGATTTAGAGGGACCTACCCTCGGGGAGCTGTTTTTT. Amino acids: CASSQDLEGPTLGELFF.

This clonotype was found many times. The chain carries TRBV4-3 and TRBJ2-7; D unclear. CDR3 size: 14 residues. Germline values: CDR1 LGHNA, CDR2 YSLEER. With 0 bases removed from V and 4 bases from J, the gap between germline ends came to 10 bases. The CDR3 DNA reads TGCGCCAGCAGCCAAGATCGGCAGCAGTACGAGCAGTACTTC. Protein sequence: CASSQDRQQYEQYF.

This clonotype was counted at least ten times. The rearrangement joins TRBV15 to TRBJ2-5; TRBD1 agrees at 7 bases. CDR1 LNHNV and CDR2 YYDKDF come from the germline V gene (reference sequence). Trimming removed 4 bases from V and 2 bases from J; junction bases left unmatched: 7. This CDR3 has 15 residues. Written as DNA, the CDR3 is TGTGCCACCAGCACCCGGGACAGAGAGCAAGAGACCCAGTACTTC. Its translation: CATSTRDREQETQYF.

This clonotype appeared many times. This chain links TRBV5-6 with TRBJ2-7; TRBD1 agrees at 8 bases. The CDR3 consists of 18 residues. J gave up 0 bases and V 0 bases, and 11 bases lay outside the gene matches. The germline gives CDR1 SGHDT, CDR2 YYEEEE. In DNA form, the CDR3 reads TGTGCCAGCAGCTTGGCCCCAGGGGGCTCGTCTTACTCCTACGAGCAGTACTTC. Translated, it gives CASSLAPGGSSYSYEQYF.

This clonotype was seen at least ten times. V gene TRBV28 combines with J gene TRBJ2-7; no firm D call. V lost 5 bases, J lost 0 bases, and 17 bases lay in between. The CDR3 has 16 amino acids. Germline CDR1 is MDHEN and CDR2 is SYDVKM. The CDR3 nucleotides read TGTGCCAGCAGTCAACCGGCTCGTCTGACCTCCTACGAGCAGTACTTC. Protein sequence: CASSQPARLTSYEQYF.

This clonotype has just a few counts. The chain carries TRBV4-3 and TRBJ1-5; D is possibly TRBD1 (6 bases). Trimming cost V 0 bases and J 6 bases, with 12 bases left between them. CDR3 length: 15 residues. Germline-derived CDR1 and CDR2 are LGHNA and YSLEER. The CDR3, as DNA: TGCGCCAGCAGCCAAGATCGGGGGGGCACTCAGCCCCAGCATTTT. This sequence encodes CASSQDRGGTQPQHF.

The table lists this clonotype with a few counts. The chain recombines TRBV3-1 with TRBJ1-2; D gene unclear. CDR1 and CDR2 (germline): LGHDT, YNNKEL (reference sequence). CDR3 length: 15 residues. The V end was cut by 0 bases, the J end by 8 bases, with 16 bases between. The CDR3 DNA sequence: TGTGCCAGCAGCCAAGACTCTTGGGCGATTTGGGGCTACACCTTC. It encodes CASSQDSWAIWGYTF.

In its sample, this clonotype was seen a few times. The chain joins TRBV20-1 to TRBJ2-7; 10 positions agree with TRBD1. Looked up from germline, CDR1 is DFQATT and CDR2 is SNEGSKA (reference sequence). V lost 3 bases to trimming and J lost 2 bases; unmatched junction nucleotides: 4. This CDR3 has 14 amino acids. CDR3 residues: CSASDGTGAYEQYF. The DNA for the CDR3 is TGCAGTGCTAGTGACGGGACAGGGGCCTACGAGCAGTACTTC.

This clonotype was observed a few times. DNA of the CDR3: TGTGCCAGCAGCTACTCAAATGTGAACAACCCCTGGGAGACCCAGTACTTC. Translating gives CASSYSNVNNPWETQYF. The rearrangement joins TRBV27 to TRBJ2-5, with D unclear. V lost 6 bases and J lost 5, with 25 bases in between. The germline CDR1 and CDR2 sequences are MNHEY and SMNVEV (reference sequence). The CDR3 totals 17 residues.

Notes on this clonotype: One base away lies a much larger clone, so this may be a sequencing read error. The chain has TRBV27 and TRBJ1-1, with 7 bases aligning to TRBD1. CDR3 length equals 15 residues. CDR1 and CDR2 (germline): MNHEY, SMNVEV (reference sequence). CDR3 bases: TGTGCCAGCAGTCCAGAGACAGGGAGGGAGACTGATGCTTTCTTT. Translated: CASSPETGRETDAFF.

Many counts were recorded for this clonotype. The chain joins TRBV6-5 to TRBJ2-7; TRBD1 matches at 7 bases. This CDR3 has 13 residues. Trimming cost V 8 bases and J 3 bases; bases outside gene matches: 7. The germline V gene encodes CDR1 MNHEY and CDR2 SVGAGI. CDR3 sequence (DNA): TGTGCCAGCGGGTTGGGACAGAGCTACGAGCAGTACTTC. Protein product: CASGLGQSYEQYF.

Ten or more counts support this clonotype. Germline and junction disagree at one end, which may indicate a read error. The J gene is TRBJ1-5, the V gene TRBV6-2 or TRBV6-3; D possibly corresponds to TRBD1 (6 bases). CDR3 length equals 11 residues. Germline lookup yields CDR1 MNHEY and CDR2 SVGEGT. The CDR3 loop is CASSRGQLQHF. The DNA of the CDR3 is TGTGCCAGCAGTCGCGGACAGCTCCAGCATTTT.

In this sample, this clonotype turned up many times. This chain joins TRBV5-4 and TRBJ1-1, with 10 bases fitting TRBD1. Germline V gene sequence: CDR1 SGHNT, CDR2 YYREEE (reference sequence). The CDR3 length is 15 residues. V gave up 4 bases and J gave up 3 bases; unmatched junction bases: 6. The CDR3 spells CASSTGTGAYTEAFF. The CDR3 bases are TGTGCCAGCAGCACGGGGACAGGGGCCTACACTGAAGCTTTCTTT.

This clonotype was counted a few times. The rearrangement links TRBV14 to TRBJ2-7, with 7 nucleotides matching TRBD2. V trimming: 1 base; J trimming: 0 bases; junction bases outside the gene matches: 6. The CDR3 runs to 16 residues. Germline V lookup: CDR1 SGHDN, CDR2 FVKESK. The chain's CDR3 is CASSQGIGRDSYEQYF. The CDR3, as DNA: TGTGCCAGCAGCCAAGGCATAGGGAGGGACTCCTACGAGCAGTACTTC.

This clonotype was recorded a few times. The chain links TRBV6-5 to TRBJ1-2, with D possibly TRBD1 on 6 matching bases. The CDR3 length is 13 residues. V shed 5 bases and J shed 6 bases, with 13 bases lying between them. Germline loops: CDR1 MNHEY, CDR2 SVGAGI. In DNA form, the CDR3 reads TGTGCCAGCAGTGAGGGGGGGGTCGATGGCTACACCTTC. This translates into CASSEGGVDGYTF.

Of note for this clonotype: A much bigger clone sits one base away, suggesting this may be a read error. This chain connects TRBV5-1 to TRBJ2-7; D unresolved. The germline V gene has CDR1 SGHRS and CDR2 YFSETQ. CDR3 length: 13 amino acids. The CDR3 DNA sequence: TGCGCCAGCAGCGCTGGACCGCTATACGCGCAGTACTTC. It is translated as CASSAGPLYAQYF.

The chain links TRBV27 to TRBJ2-5; no clear D. With 2 bases removed from V and 2 bases from J, the gap between germline ends came to 12 bases. The CDR3 consists of 15 residues. Germline assignment: CDR1 MNHEY and CDR2 SMNVEV (reference sequence). The CDR3 region is CASSLGVGFQETQYF. The DNA for the CDR3 is TGTGCCAGCAGTTTAGGCGTCGGGTTTCAAGAGACCCAGTACTTC.

This rearrangement joins TRBV30 to TRBJ1-4; D perhaps matches TRBD1 (5 bases). Per the germline V gene, CDR1 is GTSNPN and CDR2 is SVGIG (reference sequence). The CDR3 covers 12 residues. V was shortened by 8 bases and J by 8 bases, with 15 bases between the two germline ends. The CDR3 spells CAGWDVAEKLFF. The CDR3 bases are TGTGCCGGGTGGGACGTGGCGGAAAAACTGTTTTTT.

This clonotype was recorded at least ten times. The V gene is TRBV30, the J gene TRBJ2-7, with 9 nucleotides matching TRBD1. Per the germline V gene, CDR1 is GTSNPN and CDR2 is SVGIG (reference sequence). The CDR3 loop spans 14 amino acids. The V segment lost 1 base and the J segment 6 bases; nucleotides outside the gene matches: 7. CDR3 DNA: TGTGCCTGGAGTGCGAGGACAGGGGTCAGCGAGCAGTACTTC. Amino acids: CAWSARTGVSEQYF.

The CDR3 reads CASSITGTSNQPQHF. Here the CDR3 DNA reads TGTGCCAGTAGTATCACCGGGACCAGCAATCAGCCCCAGCATTTT. J is TRBJ1-5 and V is TRBV19, with a weak D call TRBD1 (5 bases). The CDR3 extends over 15 amino acids. Germline CDR1 LNHDA, CDR2 SQIVND (reference sequence). V shed 3 bases and J shed 1 base, with 10 bases lying between them. Together with reference TRBV19 and TRBJ1-5, the CDR3 gives the full variable domain: DGGITQSPKYLFRKEGQNVTLSCEQNLNHDAMYWYRQDPGQGLRLIYYSQIVNDFQKGDIAEGYSVSREKKESFPLTVTSAQKNPTAFYLCASSITGTSNQPQHFGDGTRLSIL.

Comment on this clonotype: With a much larger clone just one base away, this may be a read error. This chain uses TRBV5-1 with TRBJ2-7, with D perhaps matching TRBD2 (5 bases). V was trimmed by 3 bases and J by 5 bases, leaving 9 bases between them. The CDR3 has 12 amino acids. The germline V gene encodes CDR1 SGHRS and CDR2 YFSETQ. The CDR3 is CASSCDGDEQYF. The CDR3 DNA is TGCGCCAGCAGCTGTGACGGGGACGAGCAGTACTTC.

This clonotype was detected ten times or more. The rearrangement joins TRBV5-5 to TRBJ2-7; possible D gene TRBD2, 6 bases. Deletions cut 4 bases from V and 3 bases from J, with 14 bases between. CDR1 and CDR2 (germline): SGHKS, YYEKEE (reference sequence). This CDR3 comprises 14 residues. The DNA of the CDR3 is TGTGCCAGCAGCCACGGGAGTATGAACTACGAGCAGTACTTC. Its protein is CASSHGSMNYEQYF.

This clonotype was seen repeatedly, ten times or more. The chain combines TRBV6-2 or TRBV6-3 with TRBJ1-5; the D gene is possibly TRBD1 (5 bases). Germline CDR1 is MNHEY and CDR2 is SVGEGT. The CDR3 consists of 15 residues. Trimming pared 4 bases from V and 0 bases from J, leaving 10 bases between. CDR3: CASSFWGNSNQPQHF. The DNA of the CDR3 is TGTGCCAGCAGTTTTTGGGGGAATAGCAATCAGCCCCAGCATTTT.

V gene TRBV27 combines with J gene TRBJ2-1; D gene unclear. The V gene lost 4 bases and the J gene lost 3 bases, with 22 bases spanning the gap. Germline V gene sequence: CDR1 MNHEY, CDR2 SMNVEV (reference sequence). This CDR3 contains 18 residues. CDR3 sequence reads: CASSSPSLPYNNYNEQFF. The CDR3 DNA reads as TGTGCCAGCAGTTCTCCCTCACTCCCTTATAACAACTACAATGAGCAGTTCTTC.

This chain connects TRBV2 to TRBJ2-7; D not resolved. This CDR3 comprises 14 residues. From germline, CDR1 is SNHLY and CDR2 FYNNEI. V lost 3 bases to trimming and J lost 2 bases, with 11 bases between them. In DNA form, the CDR3 reads TGTGCCAGCAGTGATAGCAGGATGGCCTACGAGCAGTACTTC. Translation gives CASSDSRMAYEQYF.